Sequencing of this T cell receptor beta chain was carried out in a study of regulatory T cells in long-lasting Graves disease (dated by TCRdb to 2020 to 2022). With regard to the full study: Antithyroid drugs had been taken for less than 3 months by newly diagnosed Graves' disease patients. Persistent Graves' disease patients were compared with newly diagnosed Graves' disease patients by peripheral blood TCR sequencing and RNA sequencing. The study was conducted in China and was registered as a clinical trial. A total of approximately 35 samples underwent TCR sequencing: around 13 from persistent and around 20 from newly diagnosed Graves' disease patients. On the study overall, not on this receptor specifically: Persistent Graves' disease patients showed lower TCR Shannon entropy and fewer highly expanded clones than newly diagnosed patients, suggesting clonal expansion. A larger number of public clonotypes was shared among persistent patients (approximately 2,500) than among newly diagnosed patients (about 990). Only the TCR beta chain was sequenced and analyzed. The authors acknowledged the small sample size as a limitation that may reduce accuracy. TRBV28, TRBJ1-2 and TRBJ2-5 were preferentially used in persistent disease, while TRBV20-1 and TRBJ2-1 were favored in newly diagnosed disease. The study examined only peripheral blood because the primary lesion, thyroid tissue, could not be accessed.

Per the publication, the time point label means: newly diagnosed GD, antithyroid drugs for less than 3 months. RNA was extracted from PBMCs in TRIzol for both TCR sequencing and RNA sequencing. Graves' disease was diagnosed according to American Thyroid Association guidelines. The patients came from an endocrinology department in Xi'an, China. From each patient, about 9.7 milliliters of peripheral blood was collected into an EDTA anticoagulant tube. PBMCs were isolated by Ficoll Paque Plus density gradient separation without further T cell sorting. RNA quality was checked with an Agilent 2100 Bioanalyzer and agarose gel, and concentration with a NanoDrop 2000. Library generation was performed with multiplex PCR. The instrument was an Illumina HiSeq 4000. TCR beta libraries were built with iRepertoire HTBI primers and Arm-PCR amplification of CDR3 regions. Gel purification was performed on PCR products prior to sequencing. On the authors' methods: A total of fewer than 80 TRBV and 14 TRBJ segments were identified across samples and were used for gene usage analysis of CDR3 amino acid clonotypes. COPE and FqMerger were used to merge the filtered high-quality paired reads into contigs. BLAST was used to align contigs to the IMGT TRBV, TRBD and TRBJ reference genes, and CDR3 was defined following IMGT. Any clonotype with a frequency above 0.1% was counted as a highly expanded clone. Shannon entropy was used to measure repertoire diversity, and the Gini coefficient was used to measure V-J evenness. Public clonotypes were defined as clonotypes shared by more than one individual. Using fastp trimming at Q25 and MiXCR clonotype assembly, TCRdb reanalyzed the public sequencing data and kept in-frame beta chains. Rows are combined by CDR3 protein, so each entry shows the most common genes and DNA. TCRdb's processing, not the study's, gives the V and J calls here. Present in this sample are roughly 430,000 distinct CDR3 sequences, 16% of which were seen just once. The top ten clonotypes cover 9.5% to 12% of the sample.

Note on this clonotype: Its antigen is currently not known. Base quality data are lacking; no much larger clone is found one base away.

V gives up 10 bases and J gives up 4 bases, and the segment between their germline ends measures 10 bases. CDR1 and CDR2 (KGHDR, SFDVKD) derive from the germline V gene. The CDR3 spans 12 residues, from the cysteine through the phenylalanine. Only CDR3 DNA remains: 36 bases, in frame from the first base. The data also belong to a second study, concerning T cells in Graves' hyperthyroidism and ophthalmopathy. The second publication reports: A patient counted as having stable Graves' hyperthyroidism if no progression to ophthalmopathy occurred over 18 months of follow-up. Hyperthyroidism patients were aged 18 to 65 years and newly diagnosed, with disease duration of less than 2 months. Patients with uncontrolled infections, other autoimmune diseases, pregnancy or lactation were excluded. Diagnoses relied on clinical symptoms, serum thyroxine and TRAb, thyroid ultrasound and orbital computed tomography. The first round of RT-PCR for the TCR CDR3 was performed with the HTBI primer set and the Qiagen OneStep RT-PCR kit. Most expanded thyroid clonotypes (frequency above 0.001) were also detected in blood, suggesting blood repertoires may reflect thyroid immune responses. Ophthalmopathy was separated from stable hyperthyroidism by a 13 V-J signature model, with 85% to 90% sensitivity and 81% to 83% specificity obtained in cross-validation and 80%/75% obtained in testing. In validation, the model predicted progression to ophthalmopathy a median of approximately 6.6 months before onset, with around 70% sensitivity and almost 75% specificity. TCR V-J signatures able to tell the groups apart were searched for in a discovery cohort of 95 to 100 patients, of whom more than 40 had Graves' ophthalmopathy and about 60 had stable Graves' hyperthyroidism. An independent validation cohort of fewer than 20 hyperthyroidism patients and approximately 17 patients who later progressed to ophthalmopathy tested prospective prediction of ophthalmopathy. The 100 or so discovery patients were randomly divided into training and test sets at a 7:3 ratio. In addition, the study compared T-cell repertoires in thyroid tissue and in blood from 6 or 7 Graves' hyperthyroidism patients. Once sampling was done, hyperthyroidism patients were given methimazole at a starting dose of 30 mg daily, whereas ophthalmopathy patients were given high-dose intravenous methylprednisolone. A second multiplex PCR round built the libraries, followed by size selection and purification. Sequencing of the libraries was done on an Illumina HiSeq2000 using paired-end 100 bp reads. SOAPnuke was used to process the raw data, removing reads that contained adapters or uncalled bases, had a mean Phred below 15, or lacked an exact match to the constant primer or identifier. High-quality paired reads were merged with COPE v1.2.5, and unique nucleotide sequences were defined as clonotypes. Clonotypes were aligned to IMGT TRBV, TRBD and TRBJ reference segments using MiTCR v1.1. The analysis was restricted to V-J combinations with a frequency above 0.0001, which together covered roughly 99% of the repertoires. A TCS score was defined as the ratio between F50 (clonal expansion) and ExV (chaos), using BLOSUM62-based TCRdist between CDR3 peptides within each V-J. Welch's t-statistics and random forest reduced roughly 530 V-J features to 13, which were used in a naive Bayes classifier (R e1071). No statistical method was used to fix the sample size in advance, and group allocation was not hidden from the investigators. The paper reports TCR Vbeta CDR3 sequencing of over 130 peripheral blood samples: under 45 ophthalmopathy, about 75 hyperthyroidism and about 17 progressor patients.

The receptor comes from a woman under 40 with Graves disease. Donor details come from another sample of the same person, matched by shared clones. The starting material was peripheral blood mononuclear cells (PBMCs), obtained at new diagnosis, from a patient treated with antithyroid drugs. The sequence joins TRBV24-1 to TRBJ2-1; too little of a D gene remains to name it. CDR3 loop: CATGSSYNEQFF. The base sequence is TGTGCCACAGGCTCGAGTTACAATGAGCAGTTCTTC.